These T cell receptor beta chains were read from a single sample in a study of cytomegalovirus exposure and HLA in healthy donors. Assay used: immunoSEQ multiplex PCR; TCRdb lists only in-frame clones, some missing. The sample includes approximately 190,000 clones, about 80% seen only once; the top ten take about 2.6%. The specimen was PBMCs. These receptors were taken from a woman aged 50 to 65 in good health and CMV-seropositive. Both conserved end residues are part of each CDR3. The D gene is left open where the match is weak. For some rows the clone size is stated as once, few or many, or as a class when expanded; others skip it.

clone_size: few
d_call: TRBD2
j_call: TRBJ2-1
v_call: TRBV2
cdr3_length: 15
cdr3_aa: CASRAFGGNYNEQFF
cdr3_nt: TGTGCCAGCAGGGCCTTCGGGGGGAACTACAATGAGCAGTTCTTC

clone_size: .
d_call: TRBD1
j_call: TRBJ2-7
v_call: TRBV19
cdr3_length: 14
cdr3_aa: CASSIWTGTYEQYF
cdr3_nt: TGTGCCAGTAGTATATGGACAGGGACTTACGAGCAGTACTTC

clone_size: once
d_call: .
j_call: TRBJ1-2
v_call: TRBV6-1
cdr3_length: 12
cdr3_aa: CASSQQQNGYTF
cdr3_nt: TGTGCCAGCAGTCAACAGCAAAATGGCTACACCTTC

clone_size: .
d_call: .
j_call: TRBJ1-1
v_call: TRBV7-3
cdr3_length: 18
cdr3_aa: CASSLMDSSPGGNTEAFF
cdr3_nt: TGTGCCAGCAGCTTAATGGACTCCTCCCCAGGAGGGAACACTGAAGCTTTCTTT

clone_size: few
d_call: .
j_call: TRBJ1-3
v_call: TRBV28
cdr3_length: 13
cdr3_aa: CASSDSSGNTIYF
cdr3_nt: TGTGCCAGCAGTGACAGCTCTGGAAACACCATATATTTT

clone_size: .
d_call: .
j_call: TRBJ2-7
v_call: TRBV5-6
cdr3_length: 14
cdr3_aa: CASSAGQPLYEQYF
cdr3_nt: TGTGCCAGCAGCGCGGGACAGCCCCTCTACGAGCAGTACTTC

clone_size: few
d_call: .
j_call: TRBJ2-5
v_call: TRBV29-1
cdr3_length: 12
cdr3_aa: CSVSPGIETQYF
cdr3_nt: TGCAGCGTTTCCCCAGGGATAGAGACCCAGTACTTC

clone_size: .
d_call: TRBD1
j_call: TRBJ2-1
v_call: TRBV2
cdr3_length: 14
cdr3_aa: CASIDRGFLNEQFF
cdr3_nt: TGTGCCAGCATAGACAGGGGCTTTTTGAATGAGCAGTTCTTC

clone_size: .
d_call: .
j_call: TRBJ2-7
v_call: TRBV2
cdr3_length: 11
cdr3_aa: CASSGSYEQYF
cdr3_nt: TGTGCCAGCTCGGGATCCTACGAGCAGTACTTC

clone_size: .
d_call: .
j_call: TRBJ2-3
v_call: TRBV5-5
cdr3_length: 13
cdr3_aa: CASSLSPGDTQYF
cdr3_nt: TGTGCCAGCAGCTTATCCCCCGGAGATACGCAGTATTTT

clone_size: .
d_call: TRBD2
j_call: TRBJ2-1
v_call: TRBV6-1
cdr3_length: 14
cdr3_aa: CASPGTSALNEQFF
cdr3_nt: TGTGCCAGCCCCGGGACTAGCGCCTTAAATGAGCAGTTCTTC

clone_size: .
d_call: TRBD2
j_call: TRBJ2-3
v_call: TRBV4-2
cdr3_length: 15
cdr3_aa: CASSQLAGSTDTQYF
cdr3_nt: TGTGCCAGCAGCCAGTTAGCGGGTAGCACAGATACGCAGTATTTT

clone_size: .
d_call: .
j_call: TRBJ1-1
v_call: TRBV5-4
cdr3_length: 15
cdr3_aa: CASTAGGYMNTEAFF
cdr3_nt: TGTGCCAGCACCGCGGGGGGTTACATGAACACTGAAGCTTTCTTT

clone_size: .
d_call: TRBD2
j_call: TRBJ2-3
v_call: TRBV7-8
cdr3_length: 16
cdr3_aa: CASSSNPAGPLSSQYF
cdr3_nt: TGTGCCAGCAGCTCTAACCCAGCGGGGCCTCTTTCATCGCAGTATTTT

clone_size: few
d_call: TRBD1
j_call: TRBJ1-5
v_call: TRBV6-5
cdr3_length: 15
cdr3_aa: CASSPTGGGNQPQHF
cdr3_nt: TGTGCCAGCAGCCCGACAGGGGGCGGCAATCAGCCCCAGCATTTT

clone_size: once
d_call: TRBD2
j_call: TRBJ2-2
v_call: TRBV7-3
cdr3_length: 16
cdr3_aa: CASSSLAGGRAGELFF
cdr3_nt: TGTGCCAGCAGCTCACTAGCGGGGGGGCGTGCCGGGGAGCTGTTTTTT

clone_size: .
d_call: TRBD1
j_call: TRBJ2-2
v_call: TRBV10-3
cdr3_length: 14
cdr3_aa: CAIKMTGGTGELFF
cdr3_nt: TGTGCCATCAAGATGACAGGGGGAACCGGGGAGCTGTTTTTT

clone_size: .
d_call: TRBD2
j_call: TRBJ2-3
v_call: TRBV5-4
cdr3_length: 16
cdr3_aa: CASSLVRGGTADTQYF
cdr3_nt: TGTGCCAGCAGCTTGGTGCGGGGGGGCACAGCAGATACGCAGTATTTT

clone_size: .
d_call: TRBD1
j_call: TRBJ2-3
v_call: TRBV9
cdr3_length: 14
cdr3_aa: CASSVAGGEDTQYF
cdr3_nt: TGTGCCAGCAGCGTAGCAGGGGGCGAAGATACGCAGTATTTT

clone_size: .
d_call: TRBD2
j_call: TRBJ2-3
v_call: TRBV2
cdr3_length: 16
cdr3_aa: CASRLQAGVGRDTQYF
cdr3_nt: TGTGCCAGCAGGCTACAAGCGGGGGTCGGCAGAGATACGCAGTATTTT

clone_size: few
d_call: TRBD1
j_call: TRBJ2-2
v_call: TRBV7-9
cdr3_length: 15
cdr3_aa: CASSLTGSNTGELFF
cdr3_nt: TGTGCCAGCAGCTTGACAGGGTCGAACACCGGGGAGCTGTTTTTT

clone_size: .
d_call: TRBD1
j_call: TRBJ1-1
v_call: TRBV6-5
cdr3_length: 14
cdr3_aa: CASTATGENTEAFF
cdr3_nt: TGTGCCAGCACCGCGACAGGGGAAAACACTGAAGCTTTCTTT

clone_size: .
d_call: .
j_call: TRBJ1-2
v_call: TRBV15
cdr3_length: 11
cdr3_aa: CATSGSYGYTF
cdr3_nt: TGTGCCACCAGCGGTAGCTATGGCTACACCTTC

clone_size: .
d_call: .
j_call: TRBJ2-2
v_call: TRBV10-2
cdr3_length: 15
cdr3_aa: CASLFSFQVTGELFF
cdr3_nt: TGCGCCAGCCTTTTTAGTTTTCAGGTTACCGGGGAGCTGTTTTTT

clone_size: .
d_call: .
j_call: TRBJ2-7
v_call: TRBV5-6
cdr3_length: 17
cdr3_aa: CASSSPPVSGPVYEQYF
cdr3_nt: TGTGCCAGCAGCTCCCCCCCCGTGTCAGGCCCCGTCTACGAGCAGTACTTC

clone_size: .
d_call: TRBD2
j_call: TRBJ2-1
v_call: TRBV2
cdr3_length: 19
cdr3_aa: CASSGLLLAGGGTYNEQFF
cdr3_nt: TGTGCCAGCAGTGGTCTCTTGTTAGCGGGGGGTGGAACCTACAATGAGCAGTTCTTC

clone_size: .
d_call: .
j_call: TRBJ2-5
v_call: TRBV7-6
cdr3_length: 14
cdr3_aa: CASSLGGGGETQYF
cdr3_nt: TGTGCCAGCAGCTTGGGGGGTGGAGGTGAGACCCAGTACTTC

clone_size: .
d_call: .
j_call: TRBJ2-5
v_call: TRBV13
cdr3_length: 13
cdr3_aa: CASSLGSEETQYF
cdr3_nt: TGTGCCAGCAGCTTAGGGAGCGAAGAGACCCAGTACTTC

clone_size: .
d_call: .
j_call: TRBJ1-1
v_call: TRBV7-8
cdr3_length: 11
cdr3_aa: CASSLFSEAFF
cdr3_nt: TGTGCCAGCAGCCTCTTCTCTGAAGCTTTCTTT

clone_size: .
d_call: TRBD2
j_call: TRBJ2-7
v_call: TRBV6-5
cdr3_length: 15
cdr3_aa: CASNPGGVGSYEQYF
cdr3_nt: TGTGCCAGCAATCCCGGGGGGGTAGGCTCCTACGAGCAGTACTTC

clone_size: few
d_call: .
j_call: TRBJ1-4
v_call: TRBV7-9
cdr3_length: 14
cdr3_aa: CASSLGATNEKLFF
cdr3_nt: TGTGCCAGCAGCTTAGGAGCAACTAATGAAAAACTGTTTTTT

clone_size: .
d_call: .
j_call: TRBJ2-7
v_call: TRBV7-9
cdr3_length: 13
cdr3_aa: CSSSLTPSYEQYF
cdr3_nt: TGTTCCAGCAGCCTGACACCGTCCTACGAGCAGTACTTC

clone_size: .
d_call: TRBD1
j_call: TRBJ2-3
v_call: TRBV9
cdr3_length: 15
cdr3_aa: CASSVGQGSTDTQYF
cdr3_nt: TGTGCCAGCAGCGTAGGACAGGGTAGCACAGATACGCAGTATTTT

clone_size: few
d_call: TRBD2
j_call: TRBJ2-7
v_call: TRBV5-1
cdr3_length: 15
cdr3_aa: CASSLAGATNYEQYF
cdr3_nt: TGCGCCAGCAGCTTAGCGGGGGCGACGAATTACGAGCAGTACTTC

clone_size: .
d_call: TRBD1
j_call: TRBJ1-5
v_call: TRBV28
cdr3_length: 14
cdr3_aa: CASTLTGGEQPQHF
cdr3_nt: TGTGCCAGCACCTTGACAGGGGGCGAACAGCCCCAGCATTTT

clone_size: .
d_call: .
j_call: TRBJ2-3
v_call: TRBV9
cdr3_length: 14
cdr3_aa: CASSAGLGTDTQYF
cdr3_nt: TGTGCCAGCAGCGCCGGACTGGGCACAGATACGCAGTATTTT

clone_size: .
d_call: TRBD1
j_call: TRBJ1-5
v_call: TRBV5-6
cdr3_length: 15
cdr3_aa: CASSPGTGINQPQHF
cdr3_nt: TGTGCCAGCAGCCCAGGGACAGGGATCAATCAGCCCCAGCATTTT

clone_size: .
d_call: .
j_call: TRBJ1-5
v_call: TRBV6-5
cdr3_length: 14
cdr3_aa: CASRVSGLDQPQHF
cdr3_nt: TGTGCCAGCAGGGTCTCGGGTCTGGATCAGCCCCAGCATTTT

clone_size: once
d_call: TRBD1
j_call: TRBJ1-2
v_call: TRBV5-6
cdr3_length: 15
cdr3_aa: CASSSSRDRPYGYTF
cdr3_nt: TGTGCCAGCAGCTCATCCCGGGACAGACCTTATGGCTACACCTTC

clone_size: .
d_call: .
j_call: TRBJ1-3
v_call: TRBV4-2
cdr3_length: 14
cdr3_aa: CASSQGETGNTIYF
cdr3_nt: TGTGCCAGCAGCCAAGGGGAGACTGGAAACACCATATATTTT

clone_size: .
d_call: .
j_call: TRBJ2-1
v_call: TRBV18
cdr3_length: 13
cdr3_aa: CASSPGDSGEQFF
cdr3_nt: TGTGCCAGCTCACCCGGCGACAGTGGTGAGCAGTTCTTC

clone_size: .
d_call: TRBD1
j_call: TRBJ1-2
v_call: TRBV27
cdr3_length: 14
cdr3_aa: CASSSGQGISGYTF
cdr3_nt: TGTGCCAGCAGTTCCGGACAGGGAATTTCGGGCTACACCTTC

clone_size: .
d_call: .
j_call: TRBJ2-5
v_call: TRBV2
cdr3_length: 14
cdr3_aa: CASSGTLLQETQYF
cdr3_nt: TGTGCCAGCAGTGGAACTCTTCTGCAAGAGACCCAGTACTTC

clone_size: .
d_call: .
j_call: TRBJ1-1
v_call: TRBV29-1
cdr3_length: 15
cdr3_aa: CSVRVQFGMNTEAFF
cdr3_nt: TGCAGCGTTAGGGTGCAGTTCGGGATGAACACTGAAGCTTTCTTT

clone_size: .
d_call: .
j_call: TRBJ1-5
v_call: TRBV7-2
cdr3_length: 13
cdr3_aa: CASSFGGGQPQHF
cdr3_nt: TGTGCCAGCAGCTTTGGGGGAGGTCAGCCCCAGCATTTT

clone_size: .
d_call: TRBD1
j_call: TRBJ2-1
v_call: TRBV19
cdr3_length: 14
cdr3_aa: CASSTGQGLNEQFF
cdr3_nt: TGTGCCAGTAGTACGGGACAGGGCTTGAATGAGCAGTTCTTC

clone_size: .
d_call: .
j_call: TRBJ2-7
v_call: TRBV7-2
cdr3_length: 13
cdr3_aa: CASSRTGSYEQYF
cdr3_nt: TGTGCCAGCAGCAGGACTGGCTCCTACGAGCAGTACTTC